The sequence of this T cell receptor (beta chain) was determined in a study of response to subunit inactivated influenza vaccine. Study-level points and caveats: There was a suggestion from the authors that each seasonal influenza vaccination recruits few new T cells.

Germline V gene lookup returns CDR1 SNHLY and CDR2 FYNNEI. This CDR3 region has 12 residues. V shed 5 bases and J shed 6 bases, with 8 bases lying between them. On this clonotype: The antigen is undetermined.

Via MiXCR, TCRdb re-called the RT-PCR reads, giving one row per CDR3 protein. The table records hundreds of thousands of distinct CDR3 sequences, 10% to 15% of them present only once. The J gene is TRBJ2-1, the V gene TRBV2; D unclear. The receptor comes from a man aged 50-59 years who received an inactivated influenza vaccine. The source was PBMCs from blood, collected roughly 47 days after vaccination. The CDR3 sequence: CASSYSVNEQFF. The CDR3 region has the DNA TGTGCCAGCAGTTACTCTGTCAATGAGCAGTTCTTC.